This is a list of T cell receptor beta chains from one sample in a study of blood T cell repertoires in COVID-19. The data were produced by immunoSEQ multiplex PCR, yet TCRdb's version contains in-frame clones alone and is incomplete. The data contain approximately 110,000 clones, roughly 85% of them singletons. Sequencing was carried out using peripheral blood. The receptors were sampled from an older woman with acute or convalescent COVID-19. Each CDR3 is given with its conserved first and last residue. Fields, in order: clone size, V gene, D gene, J gene, CDR3 protein, CDR3 DNA. D genes are given only for firm matches. Size is omitted from some rows. Given values are once, few, many or a class for expanded clones.

abundance: NA; v_gene: TRBV19; d_gene: TRBD1; j_gene: TRBJ1-4; CDR3aa: CASTKVWTGDEKLFF; CDR3nt: TGTGCCAGTACTAAAGTTTGGACAGGGGATGAAAAACTGTTTTTT
abundance: many; v_gene: TRBV5-1; d_gene: NA; j_gene: TRBJ1-1; CDR3aa: CASRVGDTEAFF; CDR3nt: TGCGCCAGCAGGGTGGGAGACACTGAAGCTTTCTTT
abundance: NA; v_gene: TRBV19; d_gene: TRBD1; j_gene: TRBJ1-2; CDR3aa: CATRREGARGYTF; CDR3nt: TGTGCCACCCGACGGGAGGGGGCTCGCGGCTACACCTTC
abundance: NA; v_gene: TRBV6-5; d_gene: NA; j_gene: TRBJ2-7; CDR3aa: CASSPIGQPYEQYF; CDR3nt: TGTGCCAGCAGTCCGATCGGACAGCCCTACGAGCAGTACTTC
abundance: NA; v_gene: TRBV27; d_gene: NA; j_gene: TRBJ1-2; CDR3aa: CASSPHRDTPGYGYTF; CDR3nt: TGTGCCAGCAGTCCCCACAGGGACACTCCGGGTTATGGCTACACCTTC
abundance: NA; v_gene: TRBV25-1; d_gene: NA; j_gene: TRBJ1-5; CDR3aa: CASSDGINQPQHF; CDR3nt: TGTGCCAGCAGTGATGGCATCAATCAGCCCCAGCATTTT
abundance: few; v_gene: TRBV19; d_gene: TRBD2; j_gene: TRBJ2-7; CDR3aa: CASSIDVLAGGYKEQYF; CDR3nt: TGTGCCAGTAGTATAGATGTACTAGCGGGAGGGTACAAGGAGCAGTACTTC
abundance: NA; v_gene: TRBV2; d_gene: TRBD1; j_gene: TRBJ1-2; CDR3aa: CASSEAPRGIGYTF; CDR3nt: TGTGCCAGCAGTGAAGCGCCCAGGGGGATTGGCTACACCTTC
abundance: NA; v_gene: TRBV15; d_gene: NA; j_gene: TRBJ2-3; CDR3aa: CATSRSAGGGLTDTQYF; CDR3nt: TGTGCCACCAGCAGATCGGCGGGTGGCGGGCTCACAGATACGCAGTATTTT
abundance: NA; v_gene: TRBV6-2/TRBV6-3; d_gene: TRBD1; j_gene: TRBJ2-7; CDR3aa: CASSYKRGPAYEQYF; CDR3nt: TGTGCCAGCAGTTACAAGAGGGGGCCCGCCTACGAGCAGTACTTC
abundance: NA; v_gene: TRBV7-8; d_gene: TRBD1; j_gene: TRBJ1-1; CDR3aa: CASSLRGRTEAFF; CDR3nt: TGTGCCAGCAGCTTAAGGGGGCGGACTGAAGCTTTCTTT
abundance: NA; v_gene: TRBV29-1; d_gene: TRBD1; j_gene: TRBJ2-2; CDR3aa: CSVPSTGKTGELFF; CDR3nt: TGCAGCGTTCCCTCGACAGGGAAGACCGGGGAGCTGTTTTTT
abundance: NA; v_gene: TRBV10-3; d_gene: TRBD1; j_gene: TRBJ1-3; CDR3aa: CAISGKQGAKSSGNTIYF; CDR3nt: TGTGCCATCAGTGGAAAACAGGGGGCAAAGAGCTCTGGAAACACCATATATTTT
abundance: once; v_gene: TRBV6-5; d_gene: NA; j_gene: TRBJ1-2; CDR3aa: CASSWALGGYTF; CDR3nt: TGTGCCAGCAGTTGGGCATTAGGTGGCTACACCTTC
abundance: NA; v_gene: TRBV10-2; d_gene: NA; j_gene: TRBJ2-7; CDR3aa: CASSEPSERASYSYEQYF; CDR3nt: TGCGCCAGCAGTGAGCCCTCGGAGAGGGCCAGCTACTCCTACGAGCAGTACTTC
abundance: NA; v_gene: TRBV7-9; d_gene: TRBD1; j_gene: TRBJ2-7; CDR3aa: CASSDRDRGPLSEQYF; CDR3nt: TGTGCCAGCAGCGACCGGGACAGGGGGCCCCTGTCCGAGCAGTACTTC
abundance: NA; v_gene: TRBV19; d_gene: NA; j_gene: TRBJ1-5; CDR3aa: CASSMGRTESQPQHF; CDR3nt: TGTGCCAGTAGTATGGGCCGGACAGAGAGTCAGCCCCAGCATTTT
abundance: NA; v_gene: TRBV7-9; d_gene: NA; j_gene: TRBJ1-5; CDR3aa: CASITRWQGSALSNQPQHF; CDR3nt: TGTGCCAGCATCACCCGGTGGCAGGGGTCGGCCCTAAGCAATCAGCCCCAGCATTTT
abundance: NA; v_gene: TRBV14; d_gene: NA; j_gene: TRBJ2-4; CDR3aa: CASSQGVGDIQYF; CDR3nt: TGTGCCAGCAGCCAAGGTGTCGGGGACATTCAGTACTTC
abundance: NA; v_gene: TRBV27; d_gene: TRBD1; j_gene: TRBJ2-7; CDR3aa: CASSYSYGDRGWYEQYF; CDR3nt: TGTGCCAGCAGTTATTCTTATGGGGACAGGGGATGGTACGAGCAGTACTTC
abundance: NA; v_gene: TRBV5-1; d_gene: NA; j_gene: TRBJ2-7; CDR3aa: CASSNPRGNYEQYF; CDR3nt: TGCGCCAGCAGCAACCCCCGCGGGAATTACGAGCAGTACTTC
abundance: NA; v_gene: TRBV19; d_gene: NA; j_gene: TRBJ1-5; CDR3aa: CASSTGRGMSNQPQHF; CDR3nt: TGTGCCAGTAGTACGGGCAGGGGTATGAGCAATCAGCCCCAGCATTTT
abundance: NA; v_gene: TRBV6-2/TRBV6-3; d_gene: NA; j_gene: TRBJ1-1; CDR3aa: CASSPTPGREAFF; CDR3nt: TGTGCCAGCAGTCCAACCCCAGGTAGGGAAGCTTTCTTT
abundance: NA; v_gene: TRBV20-1; d_gene: NA; j_gene: TRBJ2-7; CDR3aa: CSAHNMEQYF; CDR3nt: TGCAGTGCGCACAATATGGAGCAGTACTTC
abundance: NA; v_gene: TRBV7-2; d_gene: TRBD1; j_gene: TRBJ1-2; CDR3aa: CASRKTGDGYTF; CDR3nt: TGTGCCAGCAGGAAAACAGGGGATGGCTACACCTTC
abundance: NA; v_gene: TRBV10-3; d_gene: NA; j_gene: TRBJ1-2; CDR3aa: CAISEFGKGYGYTF; CDR3nt: TGTGCCATCAGTGAGTTCGGGAAGGGCTATGGCTACACCTTC
abundance: NA; v_gene: TRBV9; d_gene: TRBD1; j_gene: TRBJ1-6; CDR3aa: CASSAQGQGNSPLHF; CDR3nt: TGTGCCAGCAGCGCCCAAGGACAGGGTAATTCACCCCTCCACTTT
abundance: NA; v_gene: TRBV28; d_gene: NA; j_gene: TRBJ2-1; CDR3aa: CASSSFTSSHYNEQFF; CDR3nt: TGTGCCAGCAGTTCCTTCACTAGTTCCCACTACAATGAGCAGTTCTTC
abundance: NA; v_gene: TRBV30; d_gene: NA; j_gene: TRBJ1-1; CDR3aa: CAWSVPGLNTEAFF; CDR3nt: TGTGCCTGGAGTGTACCAGGGCTGAACACTGAAGCTTTCTTT
abundance: NA; v_gene: TRBV5-1; d_gene: TRBD2; j_gene: TRBJ2-1; CDR3aa: CASSLALAGGSYNEQFF; CDR3nt: TGCGCCAGCAGCTTGGCCCTAGCGGGGGGTTCCTACAATGAGCAGTTCTTC
abundance: NA; v_gene: TRBV27; d_gene: NA; j_gene: TRBJ1-4; CDR3aa: CASSLKGVQGKTNEKLFF; CDR3nt: TGTGCCAGCAGTTTAAAGGGCGTCCAGGGAAAAACTAATGAAAAACTGTTTTTT
abundance: NA; v_gene: TRBV19; d_gene: TRBD1; j_gene: TRBJ2-7; CDR3aa: CASSKKDRGTDEQYF; CDR3nt: TGTGCCAGTAGTAAAAAGGACAGGGGGACGGACGAGCAGTACTTC
abundance: NA; v_gene: TRBV5-5; d_gene: TRBD1; j_gene: TRBJ1-5; CDR3aa: CASSALQGFGEPQHF; CDR3nt: TGTGCCAGCAGCGCGCTACAGGGGTTCGGAGAGCCCCAGCATTTT